This TCR beta chain was identified during a study of cytomegalovirus exposure and HLA in healthy donors. Findings of the study overall: Earlier results showed most TCR beta V segments being productive about 90% or about 30% of the time. Later analysis identified several of the most significant clusters that appeared linked to common viral pathogens. Per published reports, the classifier diagnosed cytomegalovirus status with high specificity and sensitivity. With later analysis, a missense DCLRE1C variant became linked to TCR beta V- and J-gene trimming.

Trimming stripped 5 bases from V and 2 bases from J, with 8 bases between. The CDR3 spans 13 residues. Germline V lookup: CDR1 MNHEY, CDR2 SVGAGI. Concerning this clone: Antigen specificity is unknown.

The PCR employed 60 Vbeta primers together with 13 Jbeta primers. Sequencing was performed with immunoSEQ multiplex PCR; in TCRdb, only in-frame clones are kept and a portion is missing. This sample carries some 120,000 clones, 79% of them seen once, and the ten largest clones take about 2.7%. This TCR derives from a woman under 30 in good health and CMV-seropositive. J is TRBJ2-3 and V is TRBV6-5; a possible D gene is TRBD1 (6 bases). What was sequenced was PBMCs. The CDR3 loop is CASSRDTTDTQYF. The CDR3 DNA reads as TGTGCCAGCAGTAGGGACACCACAGATACGCAGTATTTT.